The clone carrying this T cell receptor (beta chain) was found once. CDR3 length equals 14 residues. V gave up 4 bases and J gave up 0 bases, with 10 bases separating them. CDR1 and CDR2 (germline): MGHRA, YSYEKL. The data stem from a study of blood T cell repertoires in COVID-19. The wider study: The cDNA or gDNA used as material had been derived from T cells, B-cell-depleted T cells, or PBMCs.

Residents of about two dozen US areas, aged roughly 18 to 89 years, made up the participants. Participants classified as exposed had met a COVID-19 case within 2 weeks before study entry. Clones were read by immunoSEQ multiplex PCR, and TCRdb kept only the in-frame ones, dropping some. The sample has 430,000 or so clones, about 88% seen once; the top ten hold 1.4% to 1.5%. The receptor was isolated from a woman aged 18-29 years who had been exposed to COVID-19. V and J are TRBV4-1 and TRBJ2-7; D unclear. Sequenced input: PBMCs or T cells enriched from blood (not recorded which). CDR3 protein: CASSRKTPSYEQYF. The CDR3 DNA follows: TGCGCCAGCAGCCGAAAGACTCCCTCCTACGAGCAGTACTTC.